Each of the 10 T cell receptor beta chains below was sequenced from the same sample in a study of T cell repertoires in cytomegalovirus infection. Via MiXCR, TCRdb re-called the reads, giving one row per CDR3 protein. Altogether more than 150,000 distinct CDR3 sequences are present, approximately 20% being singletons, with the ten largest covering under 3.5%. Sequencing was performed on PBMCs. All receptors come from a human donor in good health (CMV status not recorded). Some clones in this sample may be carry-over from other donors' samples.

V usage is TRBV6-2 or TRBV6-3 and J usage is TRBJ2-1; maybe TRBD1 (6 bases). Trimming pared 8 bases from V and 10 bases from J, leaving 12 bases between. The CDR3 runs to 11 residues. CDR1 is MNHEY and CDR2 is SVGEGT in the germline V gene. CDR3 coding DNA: TGTGCCAGCGCAACTGGGACAGAGCAGTTCTTC. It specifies CASATGTEQFF.

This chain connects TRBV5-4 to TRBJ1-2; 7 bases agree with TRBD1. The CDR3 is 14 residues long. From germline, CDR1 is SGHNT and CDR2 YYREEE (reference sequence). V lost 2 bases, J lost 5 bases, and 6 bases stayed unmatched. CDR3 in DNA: TGTGCCAGCAGCTTAAACAGGGGAGGGTATGGCTACACCTTC. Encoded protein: CASSLNRGGYGYTF.

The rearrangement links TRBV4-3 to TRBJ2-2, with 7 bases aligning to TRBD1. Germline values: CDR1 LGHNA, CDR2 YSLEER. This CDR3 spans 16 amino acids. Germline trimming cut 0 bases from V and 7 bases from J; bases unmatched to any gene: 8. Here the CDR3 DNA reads TGCGCCAGCAGCCAAGATCGCACAGGGGTGAGCGGGGAGCTGTTTTTT. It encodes CASSQDRTGVSGELFF.

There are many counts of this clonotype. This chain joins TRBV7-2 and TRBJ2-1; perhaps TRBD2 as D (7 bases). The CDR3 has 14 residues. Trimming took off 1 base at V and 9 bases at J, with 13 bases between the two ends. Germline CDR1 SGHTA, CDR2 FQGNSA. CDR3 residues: CASSLEGGDGEQFF. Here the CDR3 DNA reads TGTGCCAGCAGCTTAGAAGGGGGGGACGGTGAGCAGTTCTTC. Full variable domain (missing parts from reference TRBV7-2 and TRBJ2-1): GAGVSQSPSNKVTEKGKDVELRCDPISGHTALYWYRQSLGQGLEFLIYFQGNSAPDKSGLPSDRFSAERTGGSVSTLTIQRTQQEDSAVYLCASSLEGGDGEQFFGPGTRLTVL.

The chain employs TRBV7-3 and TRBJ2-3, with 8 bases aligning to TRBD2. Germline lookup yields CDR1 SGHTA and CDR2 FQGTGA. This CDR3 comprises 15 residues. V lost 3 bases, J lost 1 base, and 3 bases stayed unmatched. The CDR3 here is CASSFSTSGTDTQYF. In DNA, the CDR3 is TGTGCCAGCAGCTTCTCGACTAGCGGCACAGATACGCAGTATTTT.

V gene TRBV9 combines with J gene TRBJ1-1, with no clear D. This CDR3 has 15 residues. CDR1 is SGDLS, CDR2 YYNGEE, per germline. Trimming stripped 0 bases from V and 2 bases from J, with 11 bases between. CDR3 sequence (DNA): TGTGCCAGCAGCGTAGAGGGTCAGTTCAACACTGAAGCTTTCTTT. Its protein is CASSVEGQFNTEAFF. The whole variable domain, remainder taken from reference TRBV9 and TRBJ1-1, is DSGVTQTPKHLITATGQRVTLRCSPRSGDLSVYWYQQSLDQGLQFLIQYYNGEERAKGNILERFSAQQFPDLHSELNLSSLELGDSALYFCASSVEGQFNTEAFFGQGTRLTVV.

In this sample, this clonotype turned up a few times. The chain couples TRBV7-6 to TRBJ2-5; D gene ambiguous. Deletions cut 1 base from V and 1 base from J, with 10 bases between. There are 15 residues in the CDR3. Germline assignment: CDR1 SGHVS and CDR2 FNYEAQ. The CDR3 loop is CASSLGASSQETQYF. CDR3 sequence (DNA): TGTGCCAGCAGCTTAGGAGCCAGTTCCCAAGAGACCCAGTACTTC.

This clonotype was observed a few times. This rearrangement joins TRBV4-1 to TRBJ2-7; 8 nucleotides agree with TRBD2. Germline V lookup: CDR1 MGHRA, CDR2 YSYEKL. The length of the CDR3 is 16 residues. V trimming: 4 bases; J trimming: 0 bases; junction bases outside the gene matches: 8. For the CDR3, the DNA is TGCGCCAGCAGCCGGCCGGGGGGGAGTACCTCCTACGAGCAGTACTTC. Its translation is CASSRPGGSTSYEQYF.

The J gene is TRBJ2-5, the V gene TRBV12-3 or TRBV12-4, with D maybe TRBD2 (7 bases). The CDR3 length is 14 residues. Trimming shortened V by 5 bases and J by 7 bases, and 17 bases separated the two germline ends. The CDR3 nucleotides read TGTGCCAGCAGTAATAGGGGGGGCCTGGGGACCCAGTACTTC. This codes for CASSNRGGLGTQYF.

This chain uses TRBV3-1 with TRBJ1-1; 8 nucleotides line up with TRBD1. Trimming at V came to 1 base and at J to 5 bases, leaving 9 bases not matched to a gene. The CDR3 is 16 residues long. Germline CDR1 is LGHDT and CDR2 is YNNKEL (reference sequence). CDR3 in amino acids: CASSQGLTGGHTEAFF. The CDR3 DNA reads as TGTGCCAGCAGCCAAGGACTTACAGGGGGACATACTGAAGCTTTCTTT.